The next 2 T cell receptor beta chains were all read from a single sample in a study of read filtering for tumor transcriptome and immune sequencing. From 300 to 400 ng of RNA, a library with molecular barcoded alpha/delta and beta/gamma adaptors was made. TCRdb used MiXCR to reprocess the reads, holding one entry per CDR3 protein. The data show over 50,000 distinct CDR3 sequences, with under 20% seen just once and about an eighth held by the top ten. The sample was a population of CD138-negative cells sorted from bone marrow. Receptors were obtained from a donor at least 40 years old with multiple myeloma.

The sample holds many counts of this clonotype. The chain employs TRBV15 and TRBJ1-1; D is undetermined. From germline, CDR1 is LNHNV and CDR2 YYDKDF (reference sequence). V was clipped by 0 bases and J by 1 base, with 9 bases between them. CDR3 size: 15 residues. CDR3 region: CATSRDQGKNTEAFF. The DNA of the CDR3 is TGTGCCACCAGCAGAGATCAAGGCAAGAACACTGAAGCTTTCTTT.

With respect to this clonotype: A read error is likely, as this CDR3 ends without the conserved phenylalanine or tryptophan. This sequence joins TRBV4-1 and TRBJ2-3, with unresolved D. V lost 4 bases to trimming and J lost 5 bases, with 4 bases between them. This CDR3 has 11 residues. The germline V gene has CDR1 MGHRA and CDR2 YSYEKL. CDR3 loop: CASSLRDTQYL. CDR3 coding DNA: TGCGCCAGCAGCCTAAGAGATACGCAGTATCTT.